A single sample gave rise to the 32 T cell receptor beta chains below, sequenced in a study of cytotoxic CD8 clonotypes in ibrutinib-treated CLL. Libraries were prepared by immunoSEQ multiplex PCR; TCRdb keeps only in-frame clonotypes and omits some of them. The sample contains tens of thousands of clones, over 80% of which appear only once. This specimen was PBMCs, taken after 24 months of ibrutinib treatment. The receptors derive from a human donor with chronic lymphocytic leukemia.

V usage is TRBV2 and J usage is TRBJ2-5; a possible D gene is TRBD1 (6 bases). The CDR3 has 13 residues. With 10 bases removed from V and 2 bases from J, the gap between germline ends came to 14 bases. The germline V gene encodes CDR1 SNHLY and CDR2 FYNNEI. Here the CDR3 reads CATGQTNQETQYF. In DNA form, the CDR3 reads TGTGCCACTGGACAGACGAATCAAGAGACCCAGTACTTC.

The rearrangement joins TRBV9 to TRBJ2-5; unclear D gene. Germline CDR1 and CDR2: SGDLS and YYNGEE. The V end was cut by 4 bases, the J end by 2 bases, with 12 bases between. There are 14 residues in the CDR3. The CDR3 protein is CASSHPDSQETQYF. The CDR3 DNA reads as TGTGCCAGCAGCCACCCCGACTCGCAAGAGACCCAGTACTTC.

This clone was seen at least ten times. The genes are TRBV7-9 and TRBJ2-1; the match to TRBD2 covers 13 bases. This CDR3 has 15 amino acids. CDR1 is SEHNR, CDR2 FQNEAQ, per germline (reference sequence). The V gene end was trimmed by 5 bases and the J gene end by 8 bases; junction bases not matched to a gene: 6. The CDR3 loop reads CASSRTSGSSDEQFF. The CDR3 DNA follows: TGTGCCAGCAGCAGGACTAGCGGGAGTTCGGATGAGCAGTTCTTC. Complete variable domain (other parts from reference TRBV7-9 and TRBJ2-1): DTGVSQNPRHKITKRGQNVTFRCDPISEHNRLYWYRQTLGQGPEFLTYFQNEAQLEKSRLLSDRFSAERPKGSFSTLEIQRTEQGDSAMYLCASSRTSGSSDEQFFGPGTRLTVL.

The chain joins TRBV9 to TRBJ1-1; 7 bases fit TRBD1. The CDR3 runs to 15 residues. Per the germline V gene, CDR1 is SGDLS and CDR2 is YYNGEE. V lost 0 bases and J lost 5; bases outside the gene matches: 7. CDR3 bases: TGTGCCAGCAGCGTAGTCGGCGACAGGGTTACTGAAGCTTTCTTT. Its translation is CASSVVGDRVTEAFF.

This rearrangement joins TRBV21-1 to TRBJ2-1; the table's D gene call, TRBD2, was not cross checked with the DNA. TRBV21-1 is tagged as a pseudogene. The CDR3 totals 18 residues. DNA for the CDR3: TGTGCCAGCAGCCACAAAAAAGGGTACGGGAGCCCATACAATGAGCAGTTCTTC. Translation: CASSHKKGYGSPYNEQFF.

The V and J genes are TRBV18 and TRBJ2-7; 7 bases are shared with TRBD1. CDR1 KGHSH and CDR2 LQKENI come from the germline V gene. This CDR3 region has 16 residues. Trimming cost V 4 bases and J 5 bases; bases outside gene matches: 14. CDR3 sequence: CASSRSREGAVDEQYF. DNA of the CDR3: TGTGCCAGCTCACGCTCCCGTGAGGGGGCAGTCGACGAGCAGTACTTC.

The rearrangement uses TRBV6-1 and TRBJ1-2, with 8 positions matching TRBD1. The V gene's germline CDR1 is MNHNS and CDR2 SASEGT. The trim removed 2 bases at V and 8 bases at J, leaving 22 bases unmatched. The CDR3 loop spans 19 amino acids. The CDR3 DNA reads TGTGCCAGCAGTGAATCATTCCTAGGGACAGGATCATCTATTCTCGGCTACACCTTC. Its translation: CASSESFLGTGSSILGYTF.

The V call is TRBV5-5, the J call TRBJ2-7, with a weak D call TRBD1 (6 bases). CDR1 SGHKS and CDR2 YYEKEE come from the germline V gene (reference sequence). Deletions cut 7 bases from V and 5 bases from J, with 16 bases between. The CDR3 covers 13 residues. In DNA, the CDR3 is TGTGCCAGCCTTCCCACAGGGCTCCACGAGCAGTACTTC. Protein product: CASLPTGLHEQYF.

This rearrangement joins TRBV2 to TRBJ1-2; D gene unclear. Trimming left V 1 base short and J 7 bases short, with 16 bases between. The CDR3 loop spans 15 amino acids. From germline, CDR1 is SNHLY and CDR2 FYNNEI. The CDR3 protein is CASSEGGAGVLGYTF. CDR3 nucleotides: TGTGCCAGCAGTGAAGGGGGAGCAGGAGTCCTTGGCTACACCTTC. Combining the CDR3 with reference TRBV2 and TRBJ1-2 gives the whole variable domain EPEVTQTPSHQVTQMGQEVILRCVPISNHLYFYWYRQILGQKVEFLVSFYNNEISEKSEIFDDQFSVERPDGSNFTLKIRSTKLEDSAMYFCASSEGGAGVLGYTFGSGTRLTVV.

The rearrangement links TRBV6-1 to TRBJ2-7; TRBD2 matches at 11 bases. CDR1 and CDR2 from the germline V gene are MNHNS and SASEGT. Germline trimming cut 4 bases from V and 1 base from J; bases unmatched to any gene: 6. CDR3 length equals 16 residues. The CDR3: CASSGLAGGLSYEQYF. The CDR3 region has the DNA TGTGCCAGCAGTGGGTTAGCGGGAGGGTTATCCTACGAGCAGTACTTC.

The rearrangement links TRBV27 to TRBJ1-5, with 8 bases lining up with TRBD1. The trim removed 6 bases at V and 7 bases at J, leaving 5 bases unmatched. There are 13 residues in the CDR3. CDR1 is MNHEY, CDR2 SMNVEV, per germline (reference sequence). CDR3 DNA: TGTGCCAGCAGGATTAACAGGGGGCAGCCCCAGCATTTT. Its protein product is CASRINRGQPQHF.

V gene TRBV9 combines with J gene TRBJ2-3; 10 bases fit TRBD2. Germline V gene data show CDR1 as SGDLS and CDR2 as YYNGEE. This CDR3 has 16 residues. The V and J ends lost 0 bases and 1 base, in that order; junction bases with no gene match: 2. In DNA, the CDR3 is TGTGCCAGCAGCGTAGGGACTAGCGGACGCACAGATACGCAGTATTTT. Translated: CASSVGTSGRTDTQYF.

The V and J genes are TRBV9 and TRBJ2-1; either TRBD1 or TRBD2 may fit D (6 bases each). Germline CDR1 and CDR2: SGDLS and YYNGEE. The CDR3 runs to 13 residues. V lost 0 bases, J lost 9 bases, and 10 bases lay in between. This CDR3 is CASSVVEGGEQFF. The CDR3 DNA sequence: TGTGCCAGCAGCGTAGTGGAGGGGGGTGAGCAGTTCTTC.

The chain recombines TRBV5-6 with TRBJ2-7, with D tentatively TRBD2 (7 bases). This CDR3 region has 13 residues. CDR1 and CDR2 from the germline V gene are SGHDT and YYEEEE. V lost 6 bases, J lost 6 bases, and 16 bases lay in between. The CDR3 region is CASTLGGGGEQYF. The CDR3 DNA follows: TGTGCCAGCACCCTAGGGGGGGGAGGCGAGCAGTACTTC.

This clone was counted once. This CDR3 reads CASRAGPTGTGELFF. The CDR3 DNA reads TGTGCCAGCAGGGCCGGGCCCACGGGCACCGGGGAGCTGTTTTTT. This rearrangement joins TRBV9 to TRBJ2-2; D is ambiguous. Germline V gives CDR1 SGDLS, CDR2 YYNGEE. The CDR3 totals 15 residues. The V and J ends lost 5 bases and 4 bases respectively, with 15 bases between them.

The rearrangement links TRBV27 to TRBJ1-2, with TRBD1 as a possible D gene (6 bases). The V gene lost 2 bases and the J gene lost 5 bases, with 12 bases spanning the gap. Germline V CDR1 and CDR2: MNHEY, SMNVEV (reference sequence). The CDR3 loop spans 14 amino acids. This chain's CDR3 is CASSLRAGEYGYTF. The CDR3 DNA sequence: TGTGCCAGCAGTTTACGGGCAGGGGAGTATGGCTACACCTTC.

CDR3 sequence reads: CASSLGGASNTGELFF. The CDR3 DNA follows: TGCGCCAGCAGCTTGGGTGGGGCTTCGAACACCGGGGAGCTGTTTTTT. The chain employs TRBV5-1 and TRBJ2-2; tentative D call: TRBD1 (5 bases). V was clipped by 0 bases and J by 0 bases, with 9 bases between them. The CDR3 has 16 amino acids. The germline V gene has CDR1 SGHRS and CDR2 YFSETQ. Full variable domain (outside the CDR3, taken from reference TRBV5-1 and TRBJ2-2): KAGVTQTPRYLIKTRGQQVTLSCSPISGHRSVSWYQQTPGQGLQFLFEYFSETQRNKGNFPGRFSGRQFSNSRSEMNVSTLELGDSALYLCASSLGGASNTGELFFGEGSRLTVL.

The rearrangement uses TRBV28 and TRBJ2-7; no clear D gene. CDR1 and CDR2 from the germline V gene are MDHEN and SYDVKM. CDR3 length: 11 amino acids. Trimming cost V 8 bases and J 0 bases, with 5 bases left between them. CDR3 nucleotide sequence: TGTGCCAGCCATAGCTCCTACGAGCAGTACTTC. Translating gives CASHSSYEQYF.

The chain uses TRBV7-3 and TRBJ2-1; 8 bases line up with TRBD2. V was pared by 4 bases and J by 9 bases, with 11 bases of the junction left unmatched. The CDR3 is 15 residues long. CDR1 and CDR2 from the germline V gene are SGHTA and FQGTGA. CDR3 in DNA: TGTGCCAGCAGCTCCGGGGGGAGCGGGAGTATTGAGCAGTTCTTC. Translation gives CASSSGGSGSIEQFF. The full variable domain, completed using reference TRBV7-3 and TRBJ2-1, is GAGVSQTPSNKVTEKGKYVELRCDPISGHTALYWYRQSLGQGPEFLIYFQGTGAADDSGLPNDRFFAVRPEGSVSTLKIQRTERGDSAVYLCASSSGGSGSIEQFFGPGTRLTVL.

V gene TRBV14 combines with J gene TRBJ2-1, with TRBD2 identical over 12 bases. V lost 3 bases and J lost 4; bases outside the gene matches: 7. The V gene's germline CDR1 is SGHDN and CDR2 FVKESK. This CDR3 comprises 17 residues. The DNA of the CDR3 is TGTGCCAGCAGCCAGGGCAATCTAGCGGGAGGGTACAATGAGCAGTTCTTC. Amino acid sequence: CASSQGNLAGGYNEQFF.

V gene TRBV6-6 combines with J gene TRBJ2-7; a weak D match, TRBD2 (6 bases). In germline, CDR1 is MNHNY, CDR2 SVGAGI (reference sequence). The CDR3 runs 13 residues. V lost 5 bases to trimming and J lost 4 bases, with 12 bases between them. The CDR3: CASSPRRGYEQYF. DNA of the CDR3: TGTGCCAGCAGTCCACGACGGGGGTACGAGCAGTACTTC.

This clone has only one observation. The chain uses TRBV7-2 and TRBJ2-7; D is ambiguous. This CDR3 contains 13 residues. Germline CDR1 and CDR2: SGHTA and FQGNSA. V lost 2 bases and J 4 bases, leaving 9 bases between the germline ends. CDR3 in amino acids: CASSLRPLYEQYF. In nucleotides, the CDR3 is TGTGCCAGCAGCTTACGCCCCCTTTACGAGCAGTACTTC.

This clone was detected a few times. The chain is built from TRBV18 and TRBJ2-1; TRBD1 aligns across 9 bases. Losses at the gene ends were 4 bases for V and 12 bases for J; bases not matched to a gene: 7. The CDR3 contains 13 residues. Germline CDR1 and CDR2: KGHSH and LQKENI. CDR3 protein: CASSLGTGNGQFF. The CDR3 nucleotides are TGTGCCAGCTCACTCGGGACAGGGAACGGGCAGTTCTTC.

This clone was seen more than once but under ten times. This chain links TRBV6-1 with TRBJ1-5; possibly TRBD1 for D (5 bases). The CDR3 totals 15 residues. V lost 3 bases to trimming and J lost 0 bases, with 9 bases between them. The germline V gene has CDR1 MNHNS and CDR2 SASEGT. The CDR3 bases are TGTGCCAGCAGTGACGTCAGGGTTAGCAATCAGCCCCAGCATTTT. It encodes CASSDVRVSNQPQHF.

The chain couples TRBV4-3 to TRBJ2-7; TRBD2 matches at 10 bases. Germline CDR1 and CDR2: LGHNA and YSLEER. J gave up 1 base and V 1 base, and 10 bases lay outside the gene matches. This CDR3 contains 18 residues. The CDR3 DNA reads TGCGCCAGCAGCCAAGCCCCTGTTCTAGCGGGAGAATCCTACGAGCAGTACTTC. It codes for CASSQAPVLAGESYEQYF.

The chain employs TRBV29-1 and TRBJ2-1; 7 nucleotides align to TRBD2. Germline CDR1 is SQVTM and CDR2 is ANQGSEA. Germline trimming cut 3 bases from V and 5 bases from J; bases unmatched to any gene: 7. The CDR3 is 14 amino acids. The CDR3 sequence is CSVDRAGANNEQFF. The CDR3 nucleotides read TGCAGCGTTGATCGGGCGGGAGCAAACAATGAGCAGTTCTTC.

The J gene is TRBJ2-3, the V gene TRBV2; a weak D match, TRBD2 (5 bases). Trimming removed 3 bases from V and 4 bases from J, with 20 bases in between. The CDR3 has 17 residues. Germline lookup yields CDR1 SNHLY and CDR2 FYNNEI. CDR3 loop: CASSDLVADWRSDTQYF. The DNA for the CDR3 is TGTGCCAGCAGTGATTTGGTCGCGGACTGGCGTTCAGATACGCAGTATTTT.

This clone appeared once. V is TRBV9 and J is TRBJ1-3; 8 positions agree with TRBD1. The ends lost 4 bases at V and 0 bases at J; junction bases unmatched: 3. Germline CDR1 reads SGDLS; CDR2 reads YYNGEE. The CDR3 totals 15 residues. CDR3 nucleotide sequence: TGTGCCAGCAGCAAGGGACAGGACTCTGGAAACACCATATATTTT. Its translation is CASSKGQDSGNTIYF.

This clone was detected once. The chain is built from TRBV9 and TRBJ2-1, with D possibly matching TRBD1 (7 bases). This CDR3 comprises 17 residues. Germline V gene data show CDR1 as SGDLS and CDR2 as YYNGEE. Trimming removed 0 bases at V and 8 bases at J, with 21 bases between. The CDR3 region has the DNA TGTGCCAGCAGCGTAGATCCAGGGGGGCTCTGGCGTGATGAGCAGTTCTTC. Its protein is CASSVDPGGLWRDEQFF.

The chain recombines TRBV19 with TRBJ2-5, with 7 positions matching TRBD2. Germline-derived CDR1 and CDR2 are LNHDA and SQIVND (reference sequence). The CDR3 loop spans 13 amino acids. V was pared by 5 bases and J by 6 bases, with 6 bases of the junction left unmatched. CDR3 loop: CASSATSVQTQYF. CDR3 bases: TGTGCCAGTAGTGCTACTAGCGTCCAGACCCAGTACTTC. Filled out from reference TRBV19 and TRBJ2-5, the complete variable domain reads DGGITQSPKYLFRKEGQNVTLSCEQNLNHDAMYWYRQDPGQGLRLIYYSQIVNDFQKGDIAEGYSVSREKKESFPLTVTSAQKNPTAFYLCASSATSVQTQYFGPGTRLLVL.

The chain joins TRBV10-2 to TRBJ2-7; D call uncertain. The V gene's germline CDR1 is WSHSY and CDR2 SAAADI. V was cut by 8 bases and J by 6 bases, with 14 bases left in between. The CDR3 spans 12 residues. CDR3 residues: CASQLQASEQYF. The CDR3 region has the DNA TGCGCCAGCCAATTACAAGCCTCCGAGCAGTACTTC.

This clone occurred once. The genes are TRBV5-1 and TRBJ2-3, with D tentatively TRBD2 (5 bases). V was trimmed by 4 bases and J by 5 bases, leaving 17 bases between them. Germline V lookup: CDR1 SGHRS, CDR2 YFSETQ. The CDR3 consists of 15 residues. Written as DNA, the CDR3 is TGCGCCAGCAGCCCGGCCCCCGGGAATCAAGATACGCAGTATTTT. Its translation is CASSPAPGNQDTQYF.